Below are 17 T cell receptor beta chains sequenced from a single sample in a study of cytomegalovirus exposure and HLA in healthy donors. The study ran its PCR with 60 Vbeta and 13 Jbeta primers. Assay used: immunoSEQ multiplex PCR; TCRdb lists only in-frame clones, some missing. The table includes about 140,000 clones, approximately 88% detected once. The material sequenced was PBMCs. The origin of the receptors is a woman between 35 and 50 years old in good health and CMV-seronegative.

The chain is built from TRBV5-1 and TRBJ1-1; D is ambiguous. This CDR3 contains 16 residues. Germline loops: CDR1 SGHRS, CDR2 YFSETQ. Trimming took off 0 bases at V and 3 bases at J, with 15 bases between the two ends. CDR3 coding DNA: TGCGCCAGCAGCTTGGAGGAGTGGTACACTGACACTGAAGCTTTCTTT. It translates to CASSLEEWYTDTEAFF.

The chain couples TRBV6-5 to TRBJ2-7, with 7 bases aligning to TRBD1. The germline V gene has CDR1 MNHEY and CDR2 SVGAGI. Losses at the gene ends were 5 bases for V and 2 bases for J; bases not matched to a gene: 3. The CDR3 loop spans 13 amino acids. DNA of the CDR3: TGTGCCAGCAGTCGGGACAGAACCTACGAGCAGTACTTC. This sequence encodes CASSRDRTYEQYF.

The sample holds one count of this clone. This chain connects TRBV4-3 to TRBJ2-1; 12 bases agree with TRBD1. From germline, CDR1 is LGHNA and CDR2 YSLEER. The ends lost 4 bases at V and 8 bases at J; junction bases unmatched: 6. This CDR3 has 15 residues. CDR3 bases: TGCGCCAGCAGCCTGGGGACAGGGGGCAGCGATGAGCAGTTCTTC. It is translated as CASSLGTGGSDEQFF.

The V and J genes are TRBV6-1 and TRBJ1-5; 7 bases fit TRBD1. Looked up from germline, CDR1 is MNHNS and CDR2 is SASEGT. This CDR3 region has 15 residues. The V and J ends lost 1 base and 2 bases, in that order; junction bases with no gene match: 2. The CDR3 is CASSEVTGGNQPQHF. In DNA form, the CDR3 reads TGTGCCAGCAGTGAAGTTACAGGGGGCAATCAGCCCCAGCATTTT.

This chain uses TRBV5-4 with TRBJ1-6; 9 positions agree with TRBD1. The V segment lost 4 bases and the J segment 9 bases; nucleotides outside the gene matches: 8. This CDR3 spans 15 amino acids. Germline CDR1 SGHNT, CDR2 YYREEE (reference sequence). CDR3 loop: CASSLPGQGSSPLHF. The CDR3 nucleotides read TGTGCCAGCAGCCTGCCGGGACAGGGATCTTCACCCCTCCACTTT.

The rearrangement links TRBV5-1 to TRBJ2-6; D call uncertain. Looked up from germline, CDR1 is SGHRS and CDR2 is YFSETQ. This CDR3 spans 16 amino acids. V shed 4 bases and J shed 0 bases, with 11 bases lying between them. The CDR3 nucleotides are TGCGCCAGCAGCGTCAGACTTAGCTCTGGGGCCAACGTCCTGACTTTC. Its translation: CASSVRLSSGANVLTF.

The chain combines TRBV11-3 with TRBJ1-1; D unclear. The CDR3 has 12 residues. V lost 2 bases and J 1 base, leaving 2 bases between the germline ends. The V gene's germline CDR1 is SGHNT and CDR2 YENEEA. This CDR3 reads CASSLQNTEAFF. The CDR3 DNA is TGTGCCAGCAGCTTACAGAACACTGAAGCTTTCTTT.

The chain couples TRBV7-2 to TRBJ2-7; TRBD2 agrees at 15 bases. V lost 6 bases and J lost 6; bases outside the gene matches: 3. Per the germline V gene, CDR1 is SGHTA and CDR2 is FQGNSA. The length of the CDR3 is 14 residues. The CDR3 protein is CASRGLAGGTEQYF. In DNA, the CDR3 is TGTGCCAGCAGGGGACTAGCGGGAGGTACCGAGCAGTACTTC.

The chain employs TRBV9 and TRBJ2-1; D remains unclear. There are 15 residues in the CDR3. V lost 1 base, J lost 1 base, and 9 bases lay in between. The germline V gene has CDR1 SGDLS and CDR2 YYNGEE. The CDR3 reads CASSVHESSYNEQFF. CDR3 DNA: TGTGCCAGCAGCGTACATGAGAGTTCCTACAATGAGCAGTTCTTC.

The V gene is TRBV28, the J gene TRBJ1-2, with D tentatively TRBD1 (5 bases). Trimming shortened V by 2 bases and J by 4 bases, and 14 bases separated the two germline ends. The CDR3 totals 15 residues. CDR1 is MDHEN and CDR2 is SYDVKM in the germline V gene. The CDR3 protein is CASSLVGGDGYGYTF. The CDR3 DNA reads TGTGCCAGCAGTTTAGTGGGGGGGGACGGCTATGGCTACACCTTC.

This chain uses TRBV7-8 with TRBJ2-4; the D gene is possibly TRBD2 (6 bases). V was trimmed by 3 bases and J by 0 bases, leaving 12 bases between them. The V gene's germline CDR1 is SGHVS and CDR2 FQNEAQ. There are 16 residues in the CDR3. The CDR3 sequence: CASSFLWGLAKNIQYF. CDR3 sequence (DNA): TGTGCCAGCAGCTTCCTCTGGGGACTAGCCAAAAACATTCAGTACTTC.

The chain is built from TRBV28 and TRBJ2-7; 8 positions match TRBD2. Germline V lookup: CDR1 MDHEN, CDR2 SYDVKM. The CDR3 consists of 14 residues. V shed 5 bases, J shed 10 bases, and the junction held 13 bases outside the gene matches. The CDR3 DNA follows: TGTGCCAGCAGTCCCCCGGGGGGGGATAGGCTTCAGTACTTC. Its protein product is CASSPPGGDRLQYF.

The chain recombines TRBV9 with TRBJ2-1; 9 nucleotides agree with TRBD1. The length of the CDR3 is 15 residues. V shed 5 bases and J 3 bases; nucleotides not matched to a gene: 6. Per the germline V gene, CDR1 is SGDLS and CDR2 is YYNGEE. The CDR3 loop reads CASSVQGAFYNEQFF. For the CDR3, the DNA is TGTGCCAGCAGTGTACAGGGGGCCTTCTACAATGAGCAGTTCTTC.

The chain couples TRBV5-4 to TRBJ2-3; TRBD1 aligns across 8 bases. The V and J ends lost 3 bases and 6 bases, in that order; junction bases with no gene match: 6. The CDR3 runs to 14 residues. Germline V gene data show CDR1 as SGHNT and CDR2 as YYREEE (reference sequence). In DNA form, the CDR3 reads TGTGCCAGCAGCTACCAGGGGGCGCGTGATACGCAGTATTTT. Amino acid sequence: CASSYQGARDTQYF.

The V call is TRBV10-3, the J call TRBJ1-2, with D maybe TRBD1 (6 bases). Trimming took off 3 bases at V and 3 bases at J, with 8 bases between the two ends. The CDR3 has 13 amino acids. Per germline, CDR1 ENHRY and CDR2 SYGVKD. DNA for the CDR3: TGTGCCATCAGTGACAGGGGCGACTATGGCTACACCTTC. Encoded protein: CAISDRGDYGYTF.

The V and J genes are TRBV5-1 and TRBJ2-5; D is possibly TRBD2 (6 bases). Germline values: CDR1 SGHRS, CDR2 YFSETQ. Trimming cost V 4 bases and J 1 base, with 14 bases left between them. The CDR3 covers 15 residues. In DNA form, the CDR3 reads TGCGCCAGCAGCCCCCTTAGCGGAGGCCAAGAGACCCAGTACTTC. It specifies CASSPLSGGQETQYF.

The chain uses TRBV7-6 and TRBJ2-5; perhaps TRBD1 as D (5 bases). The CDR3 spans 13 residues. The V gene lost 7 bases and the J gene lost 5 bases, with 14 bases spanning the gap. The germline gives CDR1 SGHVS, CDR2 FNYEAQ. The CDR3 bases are TGTGCCAGCAATAGGGGAAGTGGTGAGACCCAGTACTTC. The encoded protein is CASNRGSGETQYF.